This T cell receptor (beta chain) appears in the sequencing data of a study of OX40 agonist ivuxolimab in advanced cancers. Study-level results: The study observed clonal expansion of CD4+ and CD8+ blood T cells by week 6 at 0.1 to 3.0 mg/kg. More expanded clones were seen, on average, in CD8+ T cells than in CD4+.

The CDR3 contains 13 residues. V was shortened by 5 bases and J by 7 bases, with 15 bases between the two germline ends. Germline V lookup: CDR1 MDHEN, CDR2 SYDVKM. Remarks on this clone: Its antigen is still unknown.

The method was immunoSEQ multiplex PCR; TCRdb's version includes in-frame clones alone and lacks a portion of them. This sample has approximately 58,000 clones, with over 75% found just once. Material: CD4+ or CD8+ T cells sorted from blood, obtained in a trial of the OX40 agonist ivuxolimab. This TCR derives from an adult with an advanced solid tumor such as melanoma, head and neck, liver or kidney cancer. This rearrangement joins TRBV28 to TRBJ2-7, with D possibly being TRBD1 or TRBD2 (5 bases each). The CDR3 DNA reads as TGTGCCAGCAGTCTAGGGACGCCTTCGGAGCAGTACTTC. The encoded protein is CASSLGTPSEQYF. Complete variable domain (other parts from reference TRBV28 and TRBJ2-7): DVKVTQSSRYLVKRTGEKVFLECVQDMDHENMFWYRQDPGLGLRLIYFSYDVKMKEKGDIPEGYSVSREKKERFSLILESASTNQTSMYLCASSLGTPSEQYFGPGTRLTVT.